Each of the 30 T cell receptor beta chains below was sequenced from the same sample in a study of tumor and adjacent non-tumor tissue in lung cancer. This sample's RNA came from whole unsorted tissue. The library came from three nested PCR rounds adapted from ARM-PCR protocols. TCRdb reprocessed the multiplex PCR reads with MiXCR, giving one entry per CDR3 protein. The table shows fewer than 85,000 distinct CDR3 sequences, with around 74% occurring only once. Source material: lung tumor tissue. Receptor source: a woman aged 45-65 years with non-small cell lung cancer.

Notes on this clonotype: At one of its ends the junction is not consistent with the germline gene, which may arise from a read error. The V gene is TRBV29-1, the J gene TRBJ2-3; D gene uncertain. The CDR3 has 11 residues. Germline CDR1 is SQVTM and CDR2 is ANQGSEA. The CDR3 loop reads CSVDSTYTQYF. Here the CDR3 DNA reads TGCAGCGTTGACAGCACATATACTCAGTATTTT.

This clonotype has at least ten counts. The gene calls are TRBV5-6 and TRBJ2-5; D call uncertain. Germline-derived CDR1 and CDR2 are SGHDT and YYEEEE. The CDR3 is made up of 15 amino acids. Trimming took 4 bases from V and 2 from J, leaving 15 bases between them. The CDR3 DNA is TGTGCCAGCAGCACCCAGGTCGGTGCTCAAGAGACCCAGTACTTC. Protein product: CASSTQVGAQETQYF.

J is TRBJ2-3 and V is TRBV6-6; D possibly corresponds to TRBD1 (6 bases). Germline-derived CDR1 and CDR2 are MNHNY and SVGAGI (reference sequence). The CDR3 length is 13 residues. Trimming shortened V by 9 bases and J by 2 bases, and 12 bases separated the two germline ends. CDR3 region: CASAQGHTDTQYF. As DNA, the CDR3 is TGTGCCAGTGCCCAGGGACACACAGATACGCAGTATTTT.

Points on this clonotype: One end of the junction varies from germline; a read error may be responsible. The V call is TRBV11-2, the J call TRBJ1-5, with no clear D. CDR3 length: 15 residues. Germline V gene sequence: CDR1 SGHAT, CDR2 FQNNGV. DNA for the CDR3: TGTGCCGGCAGCTTCGAAGACATAGGTTCCCAGCCCCAGCATTTT. Translation gives CAGSFEDIGSQPQHF.

This clonotype was detected many times. J is TRBJ2-1 and V is TRBV6-1, with TRBD2 matching over 8 bases. The V gene's germline CDR1 is MNHNS and CDR2 SASEGT. V gave up 4 bases and J gave up 1 base; unmatched junction bases: 6. This CDR3 comprises 16 residues. The CDR3 spells CASSGVSGVSYNEQFF. As DNA, the CDR3 is TGTGCCAGCAGTGGCGTTAGCGGGGTTTCCTACAATGAGCAGTTCTTC.

A remark on this clonotype: The junction does not match germline at one end; this may be a read error. This rearrangement joins TRBV6-5 to TRBJ2-5, with TRBD2 identical over 7 bases. From germline, CDR1 is MNHEY and CDR2 SVGAGI. The CDR3 length is 14 residues. The CDR3 spells CANSRERGQDTQNF. The CDR3 bases are TGTGCCAACAGCCGTGAGCGGGGTCAAGATACCCAGAACTTC.

For this clonotype: One junction end disagrees with the germline gene, perhaps due to a read error. The chain is built from TRBV6-2 or TRBV6-3 and TRBJ2-1, with D perhaps matching TRBD2 (6 bases). In germline, CDR1 is MNHEY, CDR2 SVGEGT. The CDR3 is 18 amino acids. CDR3 loop: CASNDRGLVEGSYNEHFF. DNA of the CDR3: TGTGCCAGCAACGACAGAGGGCTAGTGGAGGGCTCCTACAATGAGCACTTCTTC.

This clonotype showed up many times. In DNA form, the CDR3 reads TGTGCCAGCAGTTGGAACAGGGGGCGGTGGGAGCAGTACTTC. This codes for CASSWNRGRWEQYF. This rearrangement joins TRBV28 to TRBJ2-7; 9 nucleotides line up with TRBD1. This CDR3 region has 14 residues. The V gene end was trimmed by 4 bases and the J gene end by 7 bases; junction bases not matched to a gene: 8. Germline CDR1 reads MDHEN; CDR2 reads SYDVKM.

In regard to this clonotype: A read error may produce the germline difference seen at one junction end. The CDR3 loop reads CASSPAHEESTDTHYF. The CDR3 bases are TGTGCCAGCAGCCCGGCACACGAGGAGAGCACAGATACGCACTATTTT. This sequence joins TRBV4-2 and TRBJ2-3; D is undetermined. Per the germline V gene, CDR1 is LGHNA and CDR2 is YNFKEQ. The CDR3 totals 16 residues.

Concerning this clonotype itself: One end of the junction fails to match germline, which may point to a read error. This rearrangement joins TRBV6-6 to TRBJ2-7; 7 bases line up with TRBD1. CDR1 and CDR2 (germline): MNHNY, SVGAGI (reference sequence). The CDR3 extends over 14 amino acids. CDR3 nucleotide sequence: TGTGCCCGCAGCCCCAGGGACAGCCCCTACGAGCAGTATTTC. It codes for CARSPRDSPYEQYF.

As regards this clonotype: The junction shows a germline mismatch at one end, possibly a read error. This chain links TRBV12-3 or TRBV12-4 with TRBJ1-5; tentatively, D is TRBD1 (5 bases). This CDR3 contains 15 residues. CDR3 sequence reads: CASSLDGGINRPQQF. As DNA, the CDR3 is TGTGCCAGCAGTTTGGATGGGGGGATTAATCGGCCCCAGCAATTT.

The rearrangement links TRBV20-1 to TRBJ2-2; the D gene is possibly TRBD1 (5 bases). V was cut by 7 bases and J by 8 bases, with 14 bases left in between. Germline V gives CDR1 DFQATT, CDR2 SNEGSKA (reference sequence). This CDR3 is 12 amino acids long. The CDR3 DNA reads as TGCAGTGTCCCAAGGGGCACTGGGGAGCTGTTTTTT. Protein sequence: CSVPRGTGELFF.

The chain combines TRBV6-6 with TRBJ2-1; no firm D call. CDR3 length: 15 residues. Per germline, CDR1 MNHNY and CDR2 SVGAGI (reference sequence). The CDR3 here is CVRSYNLVGYNEQFF. In nucleotides, the CDR3 is TGTGTCAGGAGTTATAATCTAGTGGGGTACAATGAGCAGTTCTTC.

By its share, this clonotype is medium-sized. The CDR3 region is CASSLRTSGYTF. Written as DNA, the CDR3 is TGTGCCAGCAGTCTCCGGACAAGTGGCTACACCTTC. The chain links TRBV12-3 or TRBV12-4 to TRBJ1-2; TRBD1 is a possible D gene (5 bases). V was pared by 5 bases and J by 7 bases, with 11 bases between. The CDR3 covers 12 residues.

Of note for this clonotype: The conserved phenylalanine or tryptophan is not found at the CDR3 terminus, so this likely reflects a read error. It is unclear where the CDR3 begins or ends on the DNA, so no DNA is shown, and the CDR3 is as TCRdb lists it. The V and J genes are TRBV11-2 and TRBJ2-7. Germline V CDR1 and CDR2: SGHAT, FQNNGV. The CDR3 length equals 12 residues, ends included. Here the CDR3 reads CASNLSSTKQHL.

In the case of this clonotype: The CDR3 carries no conserved terminal phenylalanine or tryptophan, so it likely arises from a read error. The limits of the CDR3 on the DNA are not certain, so only TCRdb's listed CDR3 is given. This rearrangement joins TRBV11-2 to TRBJ1-1; the table gives TRBD1 as D, unverified against the DNA. Germline lookup yields CDR1 SGHAT and CDR2 FQNNGV. Counting both end residues, the CDR3 totals 14 amino acids. CDR3 loop: CASSFLDKGTEAFY.

The chain is built from TRBV12-3 or TRBV12-4 and TRBJ1-4, with D hard to call. Trimming stripped 4 bases from V and 7 bases from J, with 28 bases between. This CDR3 has 19 residues. The DNA for the CDR3 is TGTGCCAGCAGTTCCCCGAGGAGGTTTGGACCGGTCCTGACTGAAAAACTGTTTTTT. Protein: CASSSPRRFGPVLTEKLFF.

A note on this clonotype: Just one base apart from a much larger clone, this may be a read error. V usage is TRBV28 and J usage is TRBJ1-2; TRBD1 aligns across 7 bases. The junction had 12 bases not matched to a gene; V was cut back by 4 bases and J by 1 base. The CDR3 has 17 amino acids. Germline CDR1 MDHEN, CDR2 SYDVKM. The CDR3 DNA is TGTGCCAGCAGTTATCCCGGCGGGACAGTAAATAACTATGGCTACACCTTC. Translated, it gives CASSYPGGTVNNYGYTF.

Of note for this clonotype: Germline and junction disagree at one end, which may indicate a read error. The chain couples TRBV20-1 to TRBJ2-2; D is possibly TRBD1 or TRBD2 (5 bases each). The CDR3 totals 14 residues. The germline V gene encodes CDR1 DFQATT and CDR2 SNEGSKA (reference sequence). The CDR3 DNA follows: TGCAGTGCTCCAATTGGAAGGGGCACCGGGAAGCTGTTTTTT. Protein product: CSAPIGRGTGKLFF.

Of note for this clonotype: Mismatch with germline at one junction end may stem from a read error. The chain carries TRBV13 and TRBJ2-2; TRBD2 is a possible D gene (5 bases). The CDR3 has 14 residues. From germline, CDR1 is PRHDT and CDR2 FYEKMQ (reference sequence). The DNA for the CDR3 is TGTGCCAGCAGCAACCGGGATCTCACCGAGGAGCTGTTTTTT. As protein: CASSNRDLTEELFF.

Comments on this clonotype: A junction boundary mismatches the germline segment, possibly from a read error. The chain combines TRBV13 with TRBJ2-4; possible D gene TRBD2, 5 bases. From germline, CDR1 is PRHDT and CDR2 FYEKMQ (reference sequence). The CDR3 totals 12 residues. CDR3 in amino acids: CTSGLDRTIQYF. Written as DNA, the CDR3 is TGTACCAGCGGCTTGGATAGGACGATTCAGTACTTC.

This clonotype turned up a few times. A read error is possible here, since a much larger clone lies one base away. CDR3 in DNA: TGTGCCAGCTGCTTAACTACAGGGGGATACTCCTACGAGCAGTACTTC. As protein: CASCLTTGGYSYEQYF. The chain joins TRBV7-9 to TRBJ2-7; 8 nucleotides align to TRBD1. The CDR3 has 16 amino acids. Germline V lookup: CDR1 SEHNR, CDR2 FQNEAQ (reference sequence). The whole variable domain, remainder taken from reference TRBV7-9 and TRBJ2-7, is DTGVSQNPRHKITKRGQNVTFRCDPISEHNRLYWYRQTLGQGPEFLTYFQNEAQLEKSRLLSDRFSAERPKGSFSTLEIQRTEQGDSAMYLCASCLTTGGYSYEQYFGPGTRLTVT.

In this sample, this clonotype turned up once. Given a much more abundant clone one base away, this may be a read error. The chain couples TRBV11-2 to TRBJ2-3; possibly TRBD2 for D (5 bases). The CDR3 totals 19 residues. The V and J ends lost 5 bases and 3 bases respectively, with 27 bases between them. From germline, CDR1 is SGHAT and CDR2 FQNNGV. The DNA for the CDR3 is TGTGCCAGCAGCCCCCGGGGTGCGAGAGGGCCTAGTGATACAGATACGCAGTATTTT. It is translated as CASSPRGARGPSDTDTQYF.

The chain has TRBV11-2 and TRBJ2-1; 8 nucleotides line up with TRBD2. This CDR3 comprises 16 residues. Trimming took 5 bases from V and 4 from J; bases not matched to a gene: 10. Per germline, CDR1 SGHAT and CDR2 FQNNGV. CDR3 DNA sequence: TGTGCCAGCAGCGTGGAGCGGGAGCGGGGGTACAATGAGCAGTTCTTC. The encoded protein is CASSVERERGYNEQFF.

This clonotype is classed as medium-sized. This chain connects TRBV29-1 to TRBJ2-7; no clear D gene. Per the germline V gene, CDR1 is SQVTM and CDR2 is ANQGSEA. The CDR3 has 11 amino acids. Trimming cost V 6 bases and J 6 bases, with 12 bases left between them. Written as DNA, the CDR3 is TGCAGCGTCGCGAGGTCGGGCGAGCAGTACTTC. Residues: CSVARSGEQYF.

As to this clonotype: One base away lies a much larger clone, so this may be a sequencing read error. This rearrangement joins TRBV29-1 to TRBJ2-7, with D perhaps assigned TRBD1 or TRBD2 (6 bases each). CDR1 SQVTM and CDR2 ANQGSEA come from the germline V gene. This CDR3 region has 11 residues. This CDR3 reads CCVAERGRRYF. DNA for the CDR3: TGCTGCGTCGCCGAAAGGGGGAGGCGGTACTTC.

In the case of this clonotype: At one end, the junction sequence differs from germline, possibly due to a read error. The rearrangement links TRBV29-1 to TRBJ2-3; D is possibly TRBD1 (6 bases). CDR1 is SQVTM, CDR2 ANQGSEA, per germline. The CDR3 sequence is 14 residues long. CDR3 sequence: CSVAVTGAGDMQYF. CDR3 coding DNA: TGCAGTGTTGCCGTGACAGGAGCAGGAGATATGCAGTATTTT.

About this clonotype: The junction differs from germline at one of its ends, possibly a read error. The chain has TRBV29-1 and TRBJ2-2, with a possible D match to TRBD2 (5 bases). CDR1 SQVTM and CDR2 ANQGSEA come from the germline V gene. The CDR3 spans 14 residues. DNA for the CDR3: TGCTGCGTTGAATTATTCAGGAACACTGGGGAGCTGTTTTTC. This sequence encodes CCVELFRNTGELFF.

Only one count was recorded for this clonotype. A read error may produce the germline difference seen at one junction end. The chain is built from TRBV6-1 and TRBJ2-7; 7 bases are shared with TRBD2. This CDR3 is built from 15 residues. CDR1 and CDR2 (germline): MNHNS, SASEGT. This CDR3 reads CASSDGGTTPYERYF. CDR3 DNA sequence: TGTGCCAGCAGTGACGGCGGGACTACCCCCTACGAGCGGTACTTC.

The table lists this clonotype with a few counts. The V and J genes are TRBV29-1 and TRBJ1-1, with TRBD1 identical over 8 bases. Trimming cost V 4 bases and J 0 bases; bases outside gene matches: 7. The germline gives CDR1 SQVTM, CDR2 ANQGSEA. The CDR3 length is 15 residues. CDR3 protein: CSVAGGWGMNTEAFF. The CDR3 DNA follows: TGCAGCGTTGCAGGGGGCTGGGGGATGAACACTGAAGCTTTCTTT.